The 3 T cell receptor beta chains below were found in one sample sequenced in a study of T cell changes during pregnancy in multiple sclerosis. Measured with immunoSEQ multiplex PCR; TCRdb has only the in-frame clones, and not every one. The sample contains about 80,000 clones, 92% of which appear only once. Sequencing was performed on peripheral blood, taken before pregnancy. The receptors shown here come from a female donor with multiple sclerosis, enrolled in a pregnancy study.

This sequence joins TRBV4-2 and TRBJ1-1; D ambiguous. This CDR3 contains 16 residues. V shed 0 bases and J shed 0 bases, with 11 bases lying between them. The V gene's germline CDR1 is LGHNA and CDR2 YNFKEQ. CDR3 residues: CASSQESRDLNTEAFF. As DNA, the CDR3 is TGTGCCAGCAGCCAAGAATCTCGCGACTTGAACACTGAAGCTTTCTTT.

The chain uses TRBV19 and TRBJ1-4, with TRBD1 matching 7 bases. The V gene end was trimmed by 5 bases and the J gene end by 5 bases; junction bases not matched to a gene: 5. CDR3 length equals 14 residues. Germline CDR1 reads LNHDA; CDR2 reads SQIVND (reference sequence). This CDR3 reads CASSRDRLNEKLFF. CDR3 nucleotide sequence: TGTGCCAGTAGTCGGGACAGATTGAATGAAAAACTGTTTTTT. Using reference TRBV19 and TRBJ1-4 for the parts outside the CDR3, the full variable domain is DGGITQSPKYLFRKEGQNVTLSCEQNLNHDAMYWYRQDPGQGLRLIYYSQIVNDFQKGDIAEGYSVSREKKESFPLTVTSAQKNPTAFYLCASSRDRLNEKLFFGSGTQLSVL.

V gene TRBV9 combines with J gene TRBJ1-1; the D is unclear. V shed 4 bases and J shed 1 base, with 8 bases lying between them. The length of the CDR3 is 13 residues. Germline V lookup: CDR1 SGDLS, CDR2 YYNGEE. CDR3 DNA sequence: TGTGCCAGCAGCCCGAACGGGAACACTGAAGCTTTCTTT. Residues: CASSPNGNTEAFF.